A single sample gave rise to the 6 T cell receptor beta chains below, sequenced in a study of T-cell reconstitution after alpha-beta-depleted transplantation in children. A TCRbeta library incorporating unique molecular identifiers was prepared. TCRdb re-called the PCR reads through MiXCR, storing one row per CDR3 protein. This sample carries hundreds of thousands of distinct CDR3 sequences, around 13% of them seen once, and the ten largest clones take 0.79%. The sample in question was PBMCs, obtained before TCRalphabeta/CD19-depleted stem cell transplant. Every receptor here comes from a girl aged 2-10 years with congenital amegakaryocytic thrombocytopenia, due to receive a stem cell transplant.

This clonotype was observed many times. This chain links TRBV20-1 with TRBJ2-1; TRBD2 agrees at 12 bases. This CDR3 has 16 amino acids. The V and J ends lost 2 bases and 4 bases, in that order; junction bases with no gene match: 6. Germline V gene lookup returns CDR1 DFQATT and CDR2 SNEGSKA (reference sequence). CDR3 coding DNA: TGCAGTGCTAGAAGACTAGCGGGAGAGGGATACAATGAGCAGTTCTTC. Encoded protein: CSARRLAGEGYNEQFF.

Details on this clonotype: A read error may be the cause here, since a much bigger clone is one base away. The conserved phenylalanine or tryptophan normally closing the CDR3 is absent here, so this likely arose from a read error. CDR3 sequence (DNA): TGCAGCGTTCGTCTGGTAAAGGGGGCTATCCACGAGCAGTACATC. It specifies CSVRLVKGAIHEQYI. This chain links TRBV29-1 with TRBJ2-7; 7 bases line up with TRBD1. V shed 5 bases and J 5 bases; nucleotides not matched to a gene: 15. CDR3 length: 15 residues. Germline V lookup: CDR1 SQVTM, CDR2 ANQGSEA.

This clonotype was seen repeatedly, ten times or more. The chain uses TRBV30 and TRBJ2-2; no firm D call. The germline V and J ends were trimmed by 6 bases and 2 bases, with 10 bases remaining between them. Germline loops: CDR1 GTSNPN, CDR2 SVGIG (reference sequence). The CDR3 is 13 residues long. The CDR3 DNA follows: TGTGCCTGTCGTCAGACCAACACCGGGGAGCTGTTTTTT. Its protein is CACRQTNTGELFF.

This chain connects TRBV20-1 to TRBJ1-1, with D possibly matching TRBD1 (6 bases). The CDR3 runs 17 residues. Germline CDR1 is DFQATT and CDR2 is SNEGSKA (reference sequence). The V end lost 6 bases, the J end lost 1 base, and 24 bases lay between the germline ends. The CDR3 coding sequence is TGCAGTGCCGAGGCGGGGGGCGGGAGTCGGGCGAACACTGAAGCTTTCTTT. Its translation is CSAEAGGGSRANTEAFF.

The table lists this clonotype with many counts. This rearrangement joins TRBV20-1 to TRBJ2-1; unclear D gene. Germline lookup yields CDR1 DFQATT and CDR2 SNEGSKA (reference sequence). Trimming removed 0 bases from V and 13 bases from J, with 16 bases in between. The CDR3 runs 13 residues. In DNA, the CDR3 is TGCAGTGCTAGAGATCGAACCACCTGGGATCAGTTCTTC. Translating gives CSARDRTTWDQFF.

The genes are TRBV7-3 and TRBJ2-1; no firm D call. Trimming cost V 5 bases and J 4 bases, with 15 bases left between them. The length of the CDR3 is 15 residues. CDR1 SGHTA and CDR2 FQGTGA come from the germline V gene. CDR3 nucleotides: TGTGCCAGCAGCCCACACCCGGTTGTTTACAATGAGCAGTTCTTC. This translates into CASSPHPVVYNEQFF.